This record concerns one TCR beta chain sequence. The antigen remains undetermined. The entry originates in a study of graft-versus-host responses after intestinal transplantation. General study findings and limits: Subjects displaying graft-donor T cell macrochimerism possessed elevated graft-versus-host to host-versus-graft clonal ratios inside allografts.

Assay used: immunoSEQ multiplex PCR; TCRdb lists only in-frame clones, some missing. The sample has about 71,000 clones, around 95% seen once; the top ten hold less than 0.55%. The germline V gene has CDR1 SGHRS and CDR2 YFSETQ. Trimming removed 0 bases at V and 6 bases at J, with 11 bases between. The CDR3 has 14 residues. The chain combines TRBV5-1 with TRBJ2-3; D ambiguous. Sequencing used unstimulated CD8+ T cells sorted from spleen or lymph node cells, obtained before intestinal transplant. This receptor was identified in a human donor who received an intestinal transplant. The CDR3 DNA follows: TGCGCCAGCAGCTTGGAGAAACATTTGGATACGCAGTATTTT. As protein: CASSLEKHLDTQYF. The full variable domain, rest sourced from reference TRBV5-1 and TRBJ2-3, is KAGVTQTPRYLIKTRGQQVTLSCSPISGHRSVSWYQQTPGQGLQFLFEYFSETQRNKGNFPGRFSGRQFSNSRSEMNVSTLELGDSALYLCASSLEKHLDTQYFGPGTRLTVL.